This T cell receptor beta chain was documented in a study of early T cells in non-severe SARS-CoV-2 infection. Study details: Chains were unpaired, as sequencing was done on bulk RNA from unsorted whole blood.

A remark on this clonotype: Its target is unknown.

Individual cDNA molecules were tagged with unique molecular identifiers, the study reported. TCRdb ran MiXCR on the 5' RACE reads and lists one entry per CDR3 protein. The sample gives 70,000 or so distinct CDR3 sequences, approximately 13% of which show up once; more than 12% is in the top ten. The study's findings and limits: VDJdb matching, biased toward anti-spike CD8 responses, missed private and CD4 specificities.

The germline V gene has CDR1 SGHVS and CDR2 FQNEAQ. Trimming removed 5 bases at V and 0 bases at J, with 15 bases between. This CDR3 comprises 16 residues. This clonotype was sampled from an adult who was a healthcare worker with PCR-confirmed SARS-CoV-2 infection or an uninfected control (not recorded which). The chain uses TRBV7-8 and TRBJ2-3; tentatively, D is TRBD2 (5 bases). Sequencing was carried out using whole blood. CDR3 sequence: CASSLSRGLSTDTQYF. In nucleotides, the CDR3 is TGTGCCAGCAGCCTTAGCCGCGGACTTAGCACAGATACGCAGTATTTT.